The present entry profiles one TCR beta chain with its context. The germline V gene encodes CDR1 GTSNPN and CDR2 SVGIG (reference sequence). This CDR3 spans 17 amino acids. After removal of 2 bases from V and 5 bases from J, the junction contained 10 bases not matched to a gene. This record belongs to a study of blood T cell repertoires in COVID-19. Study-wide background: Researchers got acute and convalescent COVID-19 samples from the United States, Italy and Spain. From T cells, B-cell-depleted T cells, or PBMCs came the material, which was cDNA or gDNA.

Data came from immunoSEQ multiplex PCR; TCRdb stores just in-frame clones and leaves some out. The table shows some 280,000 clones, with under 90% occurring only once. Source material: peripheral blood. The chain has TRBV30 and TRBJ2-5, with 14 bases lining up with TRBD2. The source is a woman aged 40 to 50 who had recovered from COVID-19. CDR3 in amino acids: CAWSTGLAGGMGETQYF. As DNA, the CDR3 is TGTGCCTGGAGTACCGGACTAGCGGGAGGCATGGGGGAGACCCAGTACTTC.